The clone carrying this TCR beta chain showed up just once. The record originates from a study of blood T cell repertoires in COVID-19. At the level of the study: The United States, Italy and Spain were the sources of the acute and convalescent COVID-19 samples.

As originally analysed: Reference gene primer amplification gave nucleated cell count estimates. TCRdb keeps only in-frame clones here, not all; method: immunoSEQ multiplex PCR. V, J and clone size were drawn from that table, and D and trimming were deduced from the DNA. The sample includes around 260,000 clones, more than 85% of them seen just once. Germline V gene lookup returns CDR1 MRHNA and CDR2 SNTAGT. The CDR3 sequence is 13 residues long. The germline V and J ends were trimmed by 4 bases and 7 bases, with 8 bases remaining between them. A Seattle source enrolled patients during active infection and followed them longitudinally.

V and J are TRBV6-4 and TRBJ1-6; D may be TRBD1 (6 bases). Input material: peripheral blood. The TCR comes from a person aged 18-29 years with COVID-19, enrolled during active disease. CDR3 nucleotides: TGTGCCAGCAGTGCAGGGGAAAATTCACCCCTCCACTTT. It yields the protein CASSAGENSPLHF.